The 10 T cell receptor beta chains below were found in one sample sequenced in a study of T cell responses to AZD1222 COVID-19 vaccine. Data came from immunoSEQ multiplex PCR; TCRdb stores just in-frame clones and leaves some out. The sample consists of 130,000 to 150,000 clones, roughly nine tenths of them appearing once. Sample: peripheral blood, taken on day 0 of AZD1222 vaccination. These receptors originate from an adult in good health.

This CDR3 reads CASSLGLRDSSNQPQHF. The CDR3, as DNA: TGTGCCAGCAGCTTGGGGTTACGGGACAGTAGCAATCAGCCCCAGCATTTT. J is TRBJ1-5 and V is TRBV5-6; 7 nucleotides match TRBD1. This CDR3 is built from 17 residues. The germline CDR1 and CDR2 sequences are SGHDT and YYEEEE. V dropped 0 bases and J dropped 0; count of bases not matched to a gene: 6.

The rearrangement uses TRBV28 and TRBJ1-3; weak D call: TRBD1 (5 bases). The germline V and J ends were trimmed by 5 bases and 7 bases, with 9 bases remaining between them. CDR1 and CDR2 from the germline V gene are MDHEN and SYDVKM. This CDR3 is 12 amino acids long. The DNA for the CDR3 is TGTGCCAGCAGTACCCAGGGCAACACCATATATTTT. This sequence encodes CASSTQGNTIYF. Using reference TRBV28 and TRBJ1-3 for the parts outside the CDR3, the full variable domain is DVKVTQSSRYLVKRTGEKVFLECVQDMDHENMFWYRQDPGLGLRLIYFSYDVKMKEKGDIPEGYSVSREKKERFSLILESASTNQTSMYLCASSTQGNTIYFGEGSWLTVV.

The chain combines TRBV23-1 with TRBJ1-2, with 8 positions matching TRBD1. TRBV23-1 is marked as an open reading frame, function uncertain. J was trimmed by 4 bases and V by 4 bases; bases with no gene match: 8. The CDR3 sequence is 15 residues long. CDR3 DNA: TGCGCCAGCAGTCCTCGGACAGGGCAGGCCTATGGCTACACCTTC. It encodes CASSPRTGQAYGYTF.

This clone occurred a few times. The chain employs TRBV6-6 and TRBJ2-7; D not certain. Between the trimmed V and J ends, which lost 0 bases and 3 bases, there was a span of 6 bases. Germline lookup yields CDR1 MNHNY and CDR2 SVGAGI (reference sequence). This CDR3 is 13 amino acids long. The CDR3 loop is CASSYSALYEQYF. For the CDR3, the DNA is TGTGCCAGCAGTTACTCGGCCCTCTACGAGCAGTACTTC.

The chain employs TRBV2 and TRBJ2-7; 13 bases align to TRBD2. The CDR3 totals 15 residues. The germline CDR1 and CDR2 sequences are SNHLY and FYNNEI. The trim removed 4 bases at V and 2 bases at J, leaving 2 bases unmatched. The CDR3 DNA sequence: TGTGCCAGCAGTGCGGGACTAGCGGGGCCCTACGAGCAGTACTTC. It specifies CASSAGLAGPYEQYF.

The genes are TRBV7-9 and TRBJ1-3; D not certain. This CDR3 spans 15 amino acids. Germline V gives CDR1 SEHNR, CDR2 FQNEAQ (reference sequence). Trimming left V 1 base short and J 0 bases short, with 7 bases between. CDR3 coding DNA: TGTGCCAGCAGCTTAGTTGAGGTCTCTGGAAACACCATATATTTT. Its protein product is CASSLVEVSGNTIYF. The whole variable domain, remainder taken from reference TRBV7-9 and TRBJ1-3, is DTGVSQNPRHKITKRGQNVTFRCDPISEHNRLYWYRQTLGQGPEFLTYFQNEAQLEKSRLLSDRFSAERPKGSFSTLEIQRTEQGDSAMYLCASSLVEVSGNTIYFGEGSWLTVV.

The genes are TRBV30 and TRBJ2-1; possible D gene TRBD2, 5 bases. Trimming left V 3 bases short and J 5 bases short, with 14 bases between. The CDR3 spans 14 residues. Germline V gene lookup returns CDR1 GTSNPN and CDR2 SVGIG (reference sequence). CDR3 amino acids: CAWRTRGRDNEQFF. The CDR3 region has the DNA TGTGCCTGGAGGACACGGGGTCGGGACAATGAGCAGTTCTTC.

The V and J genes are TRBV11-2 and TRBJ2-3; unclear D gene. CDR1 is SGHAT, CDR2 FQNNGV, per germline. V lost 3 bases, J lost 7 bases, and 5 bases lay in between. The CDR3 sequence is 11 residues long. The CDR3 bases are TGTGCCAGCAGCTTCAAGAATACGCAGTATTTT. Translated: CASSFKNTQYF.

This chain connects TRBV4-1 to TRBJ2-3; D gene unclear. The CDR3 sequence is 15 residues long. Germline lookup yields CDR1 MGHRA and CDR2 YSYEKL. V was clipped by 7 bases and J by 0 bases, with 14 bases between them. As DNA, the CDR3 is TGCGCCAGCAAGCTAGGACCCGGAAGCACAGATACGCAGTATTTT. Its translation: CASKLGPGSTDTQYF.

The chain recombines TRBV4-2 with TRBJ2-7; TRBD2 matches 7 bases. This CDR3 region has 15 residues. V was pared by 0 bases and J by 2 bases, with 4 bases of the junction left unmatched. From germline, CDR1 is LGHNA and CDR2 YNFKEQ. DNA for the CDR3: TGTGCCAGCAGCCAAGAGGGGGGGAGGACCTACGAGCAGTACTTC. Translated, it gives CASSQEGGRTYEQYF.